This entry lists 16 T cell receptor beta chains sequenced from one sample in a study of regulatory T cells in long-lasting Graves disease. As for time point: newly diagnosed GD, antithyroid drugs for less than 3 months. Construction of the TCR library relied on RNA isolated from PBMCs. Investigators prepared the TCR beta libraries by applying iRepertoire HTBI primers and Arm-PCR of CDR3 regions. TCRdb independently ran MiXCR on the multiplex PCR reads; one entry per CDR3 protein. The table includes about 460,000 distinct CDR3 sequences, roughly 15% detected once. The same sample was also used in a study of T cells in Graves' hyperthyroidism and ophthalmopathy.

The input for sequencing was peripheral blood mononuclear cells (PBMCs), taken at new diagnosis, from a patient treated with antithyroid drugs. The receptor set was obtained from a woman aged 50 to 60 with Graves disease.

The CDR3 nucleotides are TGTGCCAGCAGCCGACGACAGGACACAGATACGCAGTATTTT. It codes for CASSRRQDTDTQYF. The chain is built from TRBV7-9 and TRBJ2-3, with D tentatively TRBD1 (6 bases). The V end was cut by 5 bases, the J end by 2 bases, with 11 bases between. CDR3 length: 14 amino acids. CDR1 and CDR2 from the germline V gene are SEHNR and FQNEAQ (reference sequence).

This clonotype has a handful of counts. One end of the junction fails to match germline, which may point to a read error. This rearrangement joins TRBV18 to TRBJ2-7; TRBD2 matches 12 bases. The CDR3 length is 16 residues. From germline, CDR1 is KGHSH and CDR2 LQKENI. The CDR3 region has the DNA TGTGGCAGCTCGCCACCTAGCGGGAGGGCCGGGGGCGAGCAGTACTTC. Translation: CGSSPPSGRAGGEQYF.

J is TRBJ2-3 and V is TRBV9; 11 nucleotides align to TRBD2. This CDR3 region has 14 residues. Looked up from germline, CDR1 is SGDLS and CDR2 is YYNGEE. J lost 8 bases, V lost 5 bases, and 7 bases had no gene match. CDR3 residues: CASSSTSGISTQYF. CDR3 DNA sequence: TGTGCCAGCAGTTCGACTAGCGGGATCAGTACGCAGTATTTT.

This clonotype was detected many times. The V gene is TRBV6-1, the J gene TRBJ1-1, with no clear D. This CDR3 region has 14 residues. CDR1 and CDR2 from the germline V gene are MNHNS and SASEGT. Trimming stripped 6 bases from V and 0 bases from J, with 11 bases between. CDR3 sequence reads: CASRKAYMNTEAFF. The CDR3 nucleotides are TGTGCCAGCAGGAAAGCCTATATGAACACTGAAGCTTTCTTT.

This clonotype was found many times. This chain connects TRBV28 to TRBJ2-2; 8 bases match TRBD1. The germline CDR1 and CDR2 sequences are MDHEN and SYDVKM. There are 17 residues in the CDR3. Trimming took 4 bases from V and 3 from J; bases not matched to a gene: 10. As DNA, the CDR3 is TGTGCCAGCAGTTCCGTTTTTGAGACAGGGGACACCGGGGAGCTGTTTTTT. This gives the protein CASSSVFETGDTGELFF.

Many counts were recorded for this clonotype. The rearrangement joins TRBV11-2 to TRBJ2-1; weak D call: TRBD1 (5 bases). Germline lookup yields CDR1 SGHAT and CDR2 FQNNGV. Between the trimmed V and J ends, which lost 0 bases and 9 bases, there was a span of 9 bases. The CDR3 loop spans 13 amino acids. The CDR3 sequence is CASSLDQGVEQFF. The CDR3 DNA is TGTGCCAGCAGCTTAGATCAAGGGGTTGAGCAGTTCTTC.

Ten or more counts support this clonotype. The V and J genes are TRBV7-9 and TRBJ2-5; no definite D call. Germline lookup yields CDR1 SEHNR and CDR2 FQNEAQ (reference sequence). The V and J ends lost 3 bases and 2 bases respectively, with 7 bases between them. The CDR3 is made up of 13 amino acids. CDR3 coding DNA: TGTGCCAGCAGCTTTAGGACGCAAGAGACCCAGTACTTC. Translated: CASSFRTQETQYF.

There are many counts of this clonotype. The chain employs TRBV20-1 and TRBJ2-7; either TRBD1 or TRBD2 may supply D (6 bases each). Trimming shortened V by 6 bases and J by 2 bases, and 17 bases separated the two germline ends. This CDR3 is 14 amino acids long. Germline values: CDR1 DFQATT, CDR2 SNEGSKA (reference sequence). CDR3: CSAAWGAGTYEQYF. The DNA for the CDR3 is TGCAGTGCCGCCTGGGGGGCAGGGACCTACGAGCAGTACTTC.

This clonotype was detected many times. This chain links TRBV29-1 with TRBJ1-1; D remains ambiguous. Trimming took off 4 bases at V and 2 bases at J, with 8 bases between the two ends. Germline V gives CDR1 SQVTM, CDR2 ANQGSEA. The CDR3 runs 12 residues. The CDR3 DNA sequence: TGCAGCGTTGGCGGACTTAACACTGAAGCTTTCTTT. This codes for CSVGGLNTEAFF.

At least ten counts were recorded for this clonotype. V and J are TRBV20-1 and TRBJ2-7; D might be TRBD2 (6 bases). The V gene lost 3 bases and the J gene lost 0 bases, with 15 bases spanning the gap. Germline values: CDR1 DFQATT, CDR2 SNEGSKA (reference sequence). The length of the CDR3 is 15 residues. CDR3 nucleotides: TGCAGTGCTAGCCCACCGGGGACTGGCTCCTACGAGCAGTACTTC. Its protein product is CSASPPGTGSYEQYF.

This clonotype was seen many times. The chain employs TRBV7-8 and TRBJ2-6, with D perhaps matching TRBD2 (5 bases). Per germline, CDR1 SGHVS and CDR2 FQNEAQ. V was clipped by 8 bases and J by 1 base, with 12 bases between them. The CDR3 runs to 15 residues. The CDR3 DNA reads TGTGCCAGCGGACGGACTGGTTCTGGGGCCAACGTCCTGACTTTC. Translating gives CASGRTGSGANVLTF.

This clonotype was observed once. The gene calls are TRBV19 and TRBJ2-5; the D gene is possibly TRBD1 (5 bases). Germline CDR1 reads LNHDA; CDR2 reads SQIVND (reference sequence). The CDR3 contains 15 residues. Trimming cost V 3 bases and J 3 bases, with 14 bases left between them. The CDR3 DNA is TGTGCCAGTAGTATTTTTAGGGGTTCGGAAGAGACCCAGTACTTC. It yields the protein CASSIFRGSEETQYF.

For this clonotype: This clone may be a read error of a much larger clone one base away. The chain couples TRBV28 to TRBJ1-1; TRBD1 agrees at 7 bases. There are 11 residues in the CDR3. Germline-derived CDR1 and CDR2 are MDHEN and SYDVKM. J gave up 10 bases and V 6 bases, and 5 bases lay outside the gene matches. The CDR3 protein is CASRRQGVAFF. CDR3 bases: TGTGCCAGCAGAAGACAGGGTGTAGCTTTCTTT.

This clonotype appeared a few times. The chain is built from TRBV9 and TRBJ2-1, with D perhaps given as TRBD1 or TRBD2 (5 bases each). V was cut by 3 bases and J by 0 bases, with 13 bases left in between. Germline-derived CDR1 and CDR2 are SGDLS and YYNGEE. The CDR3 contains 16 residues. CDR3 sequence (DNA): TGTGCCAGCAGCGCCGGGGCTACCGCCTCCTACAATGAGCAGTTCTTC. Translating it yields CASSAGATASYNEQFF.

This clonotype was seen ten or more times. The chain employs TRBV12-3 or TRBV12-4 and TRBJ2-7; TRBD2 matches 13 bases. This CDR3 is built from 14 residues. The junction had 5 bases not matched to a gene; V was cut back by 6 bases and J by 6 bases. CDR3 nucleotide sequence: TGTGCCAGCAGCTCTGGACTAGCGGGGGTCGAGCAGTACTTC. It yields the protein CASSSGLAGVEQYF.

In its sample, this clonotype was seen many times. The gene calls are TRBV7-2 and TRBJ2-1; 9 positions match TRBD1. With 0 bases clipped from V and 8 bases from J, the junction kept 5 bases outside the gene matches. Germline V gene data show CDR1 as SGHTA and CDR2 as FQGNSA. The CDR3 is made up of 15 amino acids. CDR3 DNA sequence: TGTGCCAGCAGCTTAGCCCCCGGACAGGGGTATGAGCAGTTCTTC. This sequence encodes CASSLAPGQGYEQFF.